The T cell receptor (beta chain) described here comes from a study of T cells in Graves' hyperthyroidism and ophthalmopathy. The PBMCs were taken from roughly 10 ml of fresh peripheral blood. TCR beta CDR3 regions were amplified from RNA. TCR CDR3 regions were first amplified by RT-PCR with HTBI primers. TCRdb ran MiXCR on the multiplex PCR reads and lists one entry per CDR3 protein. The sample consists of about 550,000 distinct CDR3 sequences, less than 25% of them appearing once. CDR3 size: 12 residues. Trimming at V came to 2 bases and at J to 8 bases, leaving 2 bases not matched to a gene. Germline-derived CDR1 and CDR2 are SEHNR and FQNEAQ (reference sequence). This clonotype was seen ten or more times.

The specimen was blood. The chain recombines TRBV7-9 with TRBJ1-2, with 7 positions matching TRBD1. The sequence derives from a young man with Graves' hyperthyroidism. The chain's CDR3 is CASSLLTGGYTF. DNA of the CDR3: TGTGCCAGCAGCTTATTGACAGGGGGCTACACCTTC.